Listed here is a single T cell receptor beta chain. Its antigen is unidentified. The CDR3 runs 14 residues. With V trimmed by 6 bases and J by 4 bases, 5 bases remained unmatched. Germline assignment: CDR1 SGHNT and CDR2 YENEEA. The PCR ran on 60 Vbeta and 13 Jbeta primers. TCRdb's copy holds only in-frame clones and misses some; the assay was immunoSEQ multiplex PCR. The data hold under 75,000 clones, with around two thirds observed a single time. This sample is drawn from a study of cytomegalovirus exposure and HLA in healthy donors. Overall study context: Among the 398 genotyped donors, 65% to 85% were placed in the Caucasian-associated ancestry cluster.

For this donor, CMV serostatus was not recorded. Findings and limits, study-wide: According to the study, some 160 TCR beta chains were cytomegalovirus-associated. Roughly uniform depth of sequencing across donors was assumed in presence/absence analyses.

The chain couples TRBV11-3 to TRBJ1-1, with 10 nucleotides matching TRBD1. Sequences were obtained from PBMCs. The receptor was isolated from a human donor in good health. The CDR3 loop reads CASRPGTGVTEAFF. The CDR3 DNA is TGTGCCAGCAGGCCCGGGACAGGGGTCACTGAAGCTTTCTTT.